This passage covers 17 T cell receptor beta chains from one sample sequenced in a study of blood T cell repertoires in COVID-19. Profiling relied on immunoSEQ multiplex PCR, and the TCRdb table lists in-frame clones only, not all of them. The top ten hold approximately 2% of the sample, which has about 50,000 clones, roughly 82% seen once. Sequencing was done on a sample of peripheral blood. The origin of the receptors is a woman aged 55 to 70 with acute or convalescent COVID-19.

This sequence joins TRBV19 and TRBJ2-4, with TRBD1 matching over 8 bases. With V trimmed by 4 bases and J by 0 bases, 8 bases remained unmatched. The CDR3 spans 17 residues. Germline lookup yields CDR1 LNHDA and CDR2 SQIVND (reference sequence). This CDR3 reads CASSTPGQGLAKNIQYF. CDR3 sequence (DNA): TGTGCCAGTAGTACCCCCGGACAGGGACTAGCCAAAAACATTCAGTACTTC.

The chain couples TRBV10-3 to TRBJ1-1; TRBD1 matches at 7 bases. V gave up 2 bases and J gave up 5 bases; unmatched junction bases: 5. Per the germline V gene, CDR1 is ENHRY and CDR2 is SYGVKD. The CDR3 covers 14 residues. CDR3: CAISEQGGWTEAFF. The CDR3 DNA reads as TGTGCCATCAGTGAGCAGGGGGGTTGGACTGAAGCTTTCTTT.

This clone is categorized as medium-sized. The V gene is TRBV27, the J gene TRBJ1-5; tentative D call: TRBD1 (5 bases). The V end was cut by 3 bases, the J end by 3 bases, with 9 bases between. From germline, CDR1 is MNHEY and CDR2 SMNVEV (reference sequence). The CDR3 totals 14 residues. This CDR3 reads CASSFAGVNQPQHF. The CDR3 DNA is TGTGCCAGCAGTTTTGCGGGGGTCAATCAGCCCCAGCATTTT.

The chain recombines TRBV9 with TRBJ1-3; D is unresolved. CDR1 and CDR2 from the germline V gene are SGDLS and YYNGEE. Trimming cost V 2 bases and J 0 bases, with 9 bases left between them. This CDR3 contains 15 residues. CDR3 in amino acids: CASSVGLNSGNTIYF. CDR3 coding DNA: TGTGCCAGCAGCGTCGGACTCAACTCTGGAAACACCATATATTTT.

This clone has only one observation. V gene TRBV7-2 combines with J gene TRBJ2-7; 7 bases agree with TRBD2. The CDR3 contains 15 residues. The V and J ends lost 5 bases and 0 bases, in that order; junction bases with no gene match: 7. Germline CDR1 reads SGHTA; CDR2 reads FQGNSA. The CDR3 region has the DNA TGTGCCAGCAGCCTTGGGGGGGGGTTCTCCTACGAGCAGTACTTC. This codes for CASSLGGGFSYEQYF.

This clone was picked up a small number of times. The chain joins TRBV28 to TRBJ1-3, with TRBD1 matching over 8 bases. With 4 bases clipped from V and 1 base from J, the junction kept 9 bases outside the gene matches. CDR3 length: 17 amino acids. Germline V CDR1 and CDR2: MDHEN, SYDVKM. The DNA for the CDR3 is TGTGCCAGCAGTTGGACAGGGAGATTGTCGTCTGGAAACACCATATATTTT. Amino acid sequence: CASSWTGRLSSGNTIYF.

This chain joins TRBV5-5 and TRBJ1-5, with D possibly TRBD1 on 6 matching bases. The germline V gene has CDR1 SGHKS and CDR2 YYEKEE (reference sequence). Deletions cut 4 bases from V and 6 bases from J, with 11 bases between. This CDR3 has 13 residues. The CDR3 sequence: CASSQQGTQPQHF. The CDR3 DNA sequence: TGTGCCAGCAGCCAGCAGGGGACTCAGCCCCAGCATTTT.

This chain's CDR3 is CASTEGTGRYEQYF. The CDR3, as DNA: TGTGCCAGCACCGAAGGGACAGGGAGGTACGAGCAGTACTTC. The genes are TRBV6-5 and TRBJ2-7; 9 positions agree with TRBD1. Germline trimming cut 7 bases from V and 4 bases from J; bases unmatched to any gene: 8. This CDR3 spans 14 amino acids. The germline V gene encodes CDR1 MNHEY and CDR2 SVGAGI.

CDR3: CASSLTGRLTYFEGQGSTDTQYF. The CDR3 nucleotides read TGTGCCAGCAGCTTAACAGGCCGACTGACCTACTTTGAGGGACAGGGAAGCACAGATACGCAGTATTTT. This chain uses TRBV7-3 with TRBJ2-3; 9 nucleotides align to TRBD1. V shed 0 bases, J shed 0 bases, and the junction held 22 bases outside the gene matches. Germline loops: CDR1 SGHTA, CDR2 FQGTGA. The CDR3 covers 23 residues.

Written as DNA, the CDR3 is TGTGCCAGCAGCTTGGTAGCCTTCGGGAACACCGGGGAGCTGTTTTTT. This encodes CASSLVAFGNTGELFF. This chain uses TRBV5-6 with TRBJ2-2; no firm D call. This CDR3 has 16 residues. Germline V lookup: CDR1 SGHDT, CDR2 YYEEEE. V lost 0 bases to trimming and J lost 1 base, with 10 bases between them. The complete variable domain, with remaining parts taken from reference TRBV5-6 and TRBJ2-2, reads DAGVTQSPTHLIKTRGQQVTLRCSPKSGHDTVSWYQQALGQGPQFIFQYYEEEERQRGNFPDRFSGHQFPNYSSELNVNALLLGDSALYLCASSLVAFGNTGELFFGEGSRLTVL.

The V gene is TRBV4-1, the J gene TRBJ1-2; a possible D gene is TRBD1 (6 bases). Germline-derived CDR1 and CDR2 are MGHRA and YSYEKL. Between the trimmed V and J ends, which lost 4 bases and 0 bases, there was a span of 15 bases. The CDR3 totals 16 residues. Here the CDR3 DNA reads TGCGCCAGCAGCCCCAGTCTGGCAGGGGCTAACTATGGCTACACCTTC. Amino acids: CASSPSLAGANYGYTF.

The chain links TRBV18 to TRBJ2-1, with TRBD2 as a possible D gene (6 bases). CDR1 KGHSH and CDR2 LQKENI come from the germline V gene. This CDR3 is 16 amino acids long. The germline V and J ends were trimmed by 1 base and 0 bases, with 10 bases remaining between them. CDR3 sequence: CASSPREASSYNEQFF. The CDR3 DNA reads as TGTGCCAGCTCACCACGGGAGGCAAGCTCCTACAATGAGCAGTTCTTC.

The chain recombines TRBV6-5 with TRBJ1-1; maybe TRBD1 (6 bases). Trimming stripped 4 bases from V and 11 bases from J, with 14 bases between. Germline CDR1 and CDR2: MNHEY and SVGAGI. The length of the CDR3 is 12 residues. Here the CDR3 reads CASSLTGPVAFF. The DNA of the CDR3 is TGTGCCAGCAGTTTGACAGGCCCAGTGGCTTTCTTT.

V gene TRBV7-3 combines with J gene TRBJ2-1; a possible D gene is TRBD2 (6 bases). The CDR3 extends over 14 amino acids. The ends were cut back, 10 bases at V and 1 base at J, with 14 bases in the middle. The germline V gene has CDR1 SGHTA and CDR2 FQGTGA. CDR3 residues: CAIPGLQSYNEQFF. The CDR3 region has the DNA TGTGCCATTCCGGGACTTCAATCCTACAATGAGCAGTTCTTC. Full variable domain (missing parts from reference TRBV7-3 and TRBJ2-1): GAGVSQTPSNKVTEKGKYVELRCDPISGHTALYWYRQSLGQGPEFLIYFQGTGAADDSGLPNDRFFAVRPEGSVSTLKIQRTERGDSAVYLCAIPGLQSYNEQFFGPGTRLTVL.

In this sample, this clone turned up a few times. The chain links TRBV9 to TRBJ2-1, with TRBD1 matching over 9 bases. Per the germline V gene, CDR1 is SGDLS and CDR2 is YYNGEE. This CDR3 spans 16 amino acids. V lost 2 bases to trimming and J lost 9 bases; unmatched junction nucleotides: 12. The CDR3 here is CASSVALQGAGGEQFF. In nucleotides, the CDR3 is TGTGCCAGCAGCGTTGCGCTACAGGGGGCGGGCGGTGAGCAGTTCTTC.

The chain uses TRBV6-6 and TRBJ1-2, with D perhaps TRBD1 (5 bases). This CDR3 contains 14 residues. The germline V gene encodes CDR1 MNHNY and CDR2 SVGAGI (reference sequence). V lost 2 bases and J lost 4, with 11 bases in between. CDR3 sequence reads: CASSYRGGLYGYTF. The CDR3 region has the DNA TGTGCCAGCAGTTACAGGGGAGGACTCTATGGCTACACCTTC.

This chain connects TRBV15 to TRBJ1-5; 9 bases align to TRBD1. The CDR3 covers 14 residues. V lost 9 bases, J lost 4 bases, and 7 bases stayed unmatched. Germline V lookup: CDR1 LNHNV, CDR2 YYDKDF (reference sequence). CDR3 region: CATMTGGVNQPQHF. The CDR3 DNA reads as TGTGCCACGATGACAGGGGGTGTTAATCAGCCCCAGCATTTT. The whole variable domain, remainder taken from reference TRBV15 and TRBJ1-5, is DAMVIQNPRYQVTQFGKPVTLSCSQTLNHNVMYWYQQKSSQAPKLLFHYYDKDFNNEADTPDNFQSRRPNTSFCFLDIRSPGLGDTAMYLCATMTGGVNQPQHFGDGTRLSIL.